This T cell receptor beta chain was sequenced for a study of PD-1 blockade in classical Hodgkin lymphoma. Overall study: The patients were dosed with nivolumab 3 mg/kg, infused intravenously every 2 weeks. Study-level points and caveats: Newly diagnosed patients and complete responders had comparable diversity at baseline. Why the repertoires differ is still unclear, perhaps disease activity or prior therapy.

Sequenced by immunoSEQ multiplex PCR; TCRdb stores in-frame clones only, minus some. The sample lists 55,000 to 80,000 clones; 88% were seen once. Each and every patient relapsed after autologous stem cell transplantation, and patients got differing brentuximab vedotin exposure. Complete response, partial response or progressive disease constituted the best responses recorded. In the case of this clone: The antigen remains unidentified.

In germline, CDR1 is MNHNY, CDR2 SVGAGI (reference sequence). With V trimmed by 0 bases and J by 7 bases, 1 base remained unmatched. The CDR3 is made up of 15 amino acids. V and J are TRBV6-6 and TRBJ1-6, with 9 bases lining up with TRBD1. Sequencing was performed on peripheral blood mononuclear cells (PBMCs), taken at baseline. This TCR was sampled from a human donor with classical Hodgkin lymphoma. The CDR3 loop reads CASSYSGQGNSPLHF. In DNA form, the CDR3 reads TGTGCCAGCAGTTACTCGGGACAGGGCAATTCACCCCTCCACTTT.